Detailed here is one T cell receptor beta chain. CDR1 is SGDLS and CDR2 is YYNGEE in the germline V gene. The CDR3 spans 16 residues. Trimming cost V 4 bases and J 5 bases; bases outside gene matches: 9. The data derive from a study of blood T cell repertoires in COVID-19. Across the study: From the United States, Italy and Spain came samples of acute and convalescent COVID-19.

Original processing notes: How many nucleated cells were present was estimated from reference gene primer amplification. Sequencing was performed with immunoSEQ multiplex PCR; in TCRdb, only in-frame clones are kept and a portion is missing. Clone size and the V and J calls come from that table; the DNA yielded D and trimming. The sample has around 300,000 clones, about 89% seen once. Each recovered donor of Cohort 3 presented with two negative PCRs, clearance, or symptom resolution. Sequenced sample: PBMCs or T cells enriched from blood (not recorded which). This TCR came from a woman in her thirties or forties who had recovered from COVID-19. The chain employs TRBV9 and TRBJ2-5; 12 positions agree with TRBD2. The CDR3 bases are TGTGCCAGCAGCACCGCTAGCGGGAGGGCCGGGGAGACCCAGTACTTC. This gives the protein CASSTASGRAGETQYF.